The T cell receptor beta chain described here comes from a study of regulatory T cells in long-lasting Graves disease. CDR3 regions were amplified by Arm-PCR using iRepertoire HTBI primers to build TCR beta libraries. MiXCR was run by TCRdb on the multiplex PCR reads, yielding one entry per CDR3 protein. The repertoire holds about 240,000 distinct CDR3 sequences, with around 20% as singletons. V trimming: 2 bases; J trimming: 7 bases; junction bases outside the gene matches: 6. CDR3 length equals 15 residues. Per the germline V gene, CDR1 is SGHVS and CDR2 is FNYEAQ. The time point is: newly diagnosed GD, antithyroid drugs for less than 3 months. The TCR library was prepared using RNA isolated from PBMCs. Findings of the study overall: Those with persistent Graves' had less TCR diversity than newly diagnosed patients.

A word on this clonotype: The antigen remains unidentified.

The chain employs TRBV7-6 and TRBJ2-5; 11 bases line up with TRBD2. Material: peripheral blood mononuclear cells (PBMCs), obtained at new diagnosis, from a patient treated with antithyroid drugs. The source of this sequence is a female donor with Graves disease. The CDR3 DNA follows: TGTGCCAGCAGCTTAACTAGCGGGAGTGTGGGGACCCAGTACTTC. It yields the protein CASSLTSGSVGTQYF. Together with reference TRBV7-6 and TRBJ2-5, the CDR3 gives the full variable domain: GAGVSQSPRYKVTKRGQDVALRCDPISGHVSLYWYRQALGQGPEFLTYFNYEAQQDKSGLPNDRFSAERPEGSISTLTIQRTEQRDSAMYRCASSLTSGSVGTQYFGPGTRLLVL.